These T cell receptor beta chains were read from a single sample in a study of T cells in Graves' hyperthyroidism and ophthalmopathy. In TCRdb, the multiplex PCR reads were re-called with MiXCR into one record per CDR3 protein. The sample includes around 620,000 distinct CDR3 sequences, 14% of them seen just once. What was sequenced was blood. These receptors all stem from a woman under 30 with Graves' ophthalmopathy. The CDR3 runs from the conserved cysteine through the conserved F or W. D genes are given only for firm matches. Clone size is not always given. Where it is, it says once, few, many or a class for expanded clones.

size	D	V	J	DNA	CDR3
few	.	TRBV7-9	TRBJ2-1	TGTGCCAGCAGCTTCCCGCAAGGGCCCAACTACTGGATTGCTAATGAGCAGTTCTTC	CASSFPQGPNYWIANEQFF
few	.	TRBV6-1	TRBJ2-1	TGTGCCAGCAGTGGTAGCTATGAGCAGTTCTTC	CASSGSYEQFF
.	TRBD2	TRBV7-2	TRBJ2-2	TGTGCCAGCAGCTTAGGGGGACTAGCGGGAGGGGCCGGGGAGCTGTTTTTT	CASSLGGLAGGAGELFF
many	.	TRBV30	TRBJ2-1	TGTGCCTGGATTCACCACGGGAGCTCCTACAATGAGCAGTTCTTC	CAWIHHGSSYNEQFF
few	TRBD1	TRBV15	TRBJ1-4	TGTGCCACCAGCAAGGGGGCCTTTGGGGAAAAACTGTTTTTT	CATSKGAFGEKLFF
few	TRBD1	TRBV28	TRBJ1-4	TGTGCCAGCAGTTTTGAGGGACAGAGGTTTTTT	CASSFEGQRFF
many	TRBD2	TRBV10-3	TRBJ2-5	TGTGCCATCAGTGACCCCGGGACTAACTTGTTGCAGACCCAGTACTTC	CAISDPGTNLLQTQYF
many	.	TRBV7-2	TRBJ2-2	TGTGCCAGCAGCTCTAATCAGGGGAACACCGGGGAGCTGTTTTTT	CASSSNQGNTGELFF
many	TRBD2	TRBV10-3	TRBJ2-7	TGTGCCATCACCAGGACTAGCGGGAGTACCCCCCCTACCTACGAGCAGTACTTC	CAITRTSGSTPPTYEQYF
.	TRBD1	TRBV6-1	TRBJ2-7	TGTGCCACCAGTGATCCCAAACAGACAGGGCGCTCCTACGAGCAGTACTTC	CATSDPKQTGRSYEQYF
.	TRBD2	TRBV27	TRBJ2-5	TGTGCCAGCAGTCCTGGGACTAGCGGGAGCAAGACCCAGTACTTC	CASSPGTSGSKTQYF
many	TRBD2	TRBV28	TRBJ2-3	TGTGCCATCCTCCCTAGCGGCCTCACAGATACGCAGTATTTT	CAILPSGLTDTQYF
.	TRBD2	TRBV7-9	TRBJ2-7	TGTGCCAGCAGCTTAGGCCCCTTTAGGAGCGGGAGGGCCGGACGCTACGAGCAGTACTTC	CASSLGPFRSGRAGRYEQYF
few	.	TRBV19	TRBJ1-1	TGTGCCAGTAGTAACACGGGGATGAACACTGAAGCTTTCTTT	CASSNTGMNTEAFF
many	.	TRBV27	TRBJ1-5	TGTGCCAGCAGTTTATGGGGGGATGACAATCAGCCCCAGCATTTT	CASSLWGDDNQPQHF
.	TRBD2	TRBV4-3	TRBJ2-7	TGCGCCAGCAGCCAAGATCGGGCTAGCGGGGTAACCTACGAGCAGTACTTC	CASSQDRASGVTYEQYF
.	.	TRBV5-1	TRBJ2-2	TGCGCCAGCAGCTTCGCTCTATCGAACACCGGGGAGCTGTTTTTT	CASSFALSNTGELFF
many	.	TRBV28	TRBJ2-7	TGTGCCAGCAGCGTTCTCCAGAGTTCCTACGAGCAGTACTTC	CASSVLQSSYEQYF
many	.	TRBV29-1	TRBJ1-1	TGCAGCGTTGAGAAGGCCGTGAACACTGAAGCTTTCTTT	CSVEKAVNTEAFF
few	.	TRBV6-1	TRBJ1-3	TGTGCCAGCAGCCCGATGGGGGCGGGAAACACCATATATTTT	CASSPMGAGNTIYF
many	.	TRBV11-3	TRBJ2-1	TGTGCCAGCAGCTTAGAAGCGGCCCCCCACAATGAGCAGTTCTTC	CASSLEAAPHNEQFF
many	TRBD2	TRBV7-9	TRBJ2-5	TGTGCCAGCAGCTTAGCACTAGCGGGGGAGACCCAGTACTTC	CASSLALAGETQYF
few	.	TRBV24-1	TRBJ2-1	TGTGCCACCAGTGGGGGCGTGGGGGGCGTCTACAATGAGCAGTTCTTC	CATSGGVGGVYNEQFF
.	.	TRBV4-3	TRBJ2-7	TGCGCCAGCAGCCAAGAACCCCCGCCCGGTTACGAGCAGTACTTC	CASSQEPPPGYEQYF
many	.	TRBV3-1	TRBJ1-1	TGTGCCAGCAGCCAAGACCCAGCGGTAGAAGCTTTCTTT	CASSQDPAVEAFF
.	.	TRBV5-1	TRBJ1-3	TGCGCCAGCAGCTTTGGGCAGGGAAGGAGCTCTGGAAACACCATATATTTT	CASSFGQGRSSGNTIYF
few	TRBD2	TRBV20-1	TRBJ2-7	TGCAGTGCTAGACGAGCGGGAGGGAGCTCCTACGAGCAGTACTTC	CSARRAGGSSYEQYF
many	.	TRBV3-1	TRBJ2-1	TGTGCCAGCAGCCAGGGGTCGGGAATGAGGTTCTTC	CASSQGSGMRFF
few	.	TRBV5-6	TRBJ2-1	TGTGCCAGCAGCTTGAGACTAGGGGGGAATGAGCAGTTCTTC	CASSLRLGGNEQFF
.	TRBD2	TRBV20-1	TRBJ2-7	TGCAGTGCTTCCCTCTGGGTAGCGGGAGGGAACTACGAGCAGTACTTC	CSASLWVAGGNYEQYF
many	.	TRBV20-1	TRBJ2-7	TGCAGTGCTAGAGATGTCGGTAAGGCCTACGAGCAGTACTTC	CSARDVGKAYEQYF
.	.	TRBV2	TRBJ2-3	TGTGCCAGCAGGGGGCCGACAGATACGCAGTATTTT	CASRGPTDTQYF
few	TRBD2	TRBV5-4	TRBJ2-1	TGTGCCAGCAGCAATATAATGGGACTAGCCGACAATGAGCAGTTCTTC	CASSNIMGLADNEQFF
few	.	TRBV5-1	TRBJ2-7	TGCGCCAGCAGCTTGGTAACGTCGACAGGAGGCTCCTACGAGCAGTACTTC	CASSLVTSTGGSYEQYF
few	.	TRBV24-1	TRBJ1-1	TGTGCCACCAGTGACTATCAGAACACTGAAGCTTTCTTT	CATSDYQNTEAFF
.	TRBD2	TRBV2	TRBJ2-3	TGTGCCAGCAGACGGGGGGGACTAGCGGGAGGGGGCACAGATACGCAGTATTTT	CASRRGGLAGGGTDTQYF
many	TRBD1	TRBV12-3/TRBV12-4	TRBJ2-1	TGTGCCAGCAGCCCCGGACAGGGCGTGAGGGGGAATGAGCAGTTCTTC	CASSPGQGVRGNEQFF
many	.	TRBV7-8	TRBJ1-1	TGTGCCAGCAGCTTCACGACAGGGAACACTGAAGCTTTCTTT	CASSFTTGNTEAFF
many	.	TRBV20-1	TRBJ2-1	TGCAGTGTCCTTACCCGGGGGTCCTACAATGAGCAGTTCTTC	CSVLTRGSYNEQFF
many	TRBD1	TRBV7-6	TRBJ2-5	TGTGCCAGCAGCTTAGAGGACAGGTACCAAGAGACCCAGTACTTC	CASSLEDRYQETQYF
many	TRBD2	TRBV7-2	TRBJ2-7	TGTGCCAGCAGCTTAGCTAGCGGGAGCTCCTACGAGCAGTACTTC	CASSLASGSSYEQYF
many	TRBD1	TRBV18	TRBJ2-1	TGTGCCAGCTCACCGACAGGGCCTCGATCGGATGAGCAGTTCTTC	CASSPTGPRSDEQFF
many	TRBD2	TRBV19	TRBJ2-3	TGTGCCAGTAGTAGAACTAGCGGAGTCACAGATACGCAGTATTTT	CASSRTSGVTDTQYF
many	TRBD1	TRBV7-3	TRBJ2-5	TGTGCCAGCAGCCACCCCGGGACAGGGGCTTTGGAGACCCAGTACTTC	CASSHPGTGALETQYF
many	TRBD1	TRBV28	TRBJ2-7	TGTGCCAGCAGTTTTCCGGGACAGGGCGTCCCCGGCGAGCAGTACTTC	CASSFPGQGVPGEQYF
many	TRBD1	TRBV28	TRBJ1-6	TGTGCCAGCAGTCCACCCCCCCGACAGGGTCTCTCCTATAATTCACCCCTCCACTTT	CASSPPPRQGLSYNSPLHF
.	.	TRBV29-1	TRBJ2-1	TGCAGCGTTGAGAGGGCAGGTTCCTACAATGAGCAGTTCTTC	CSVERAGSYNEQFF
many	TRBD1	TRBV7-2	TRBJ2-2	TGTGCCAGCCACCCAATACTTTACCATAGGGACAGGGAGAACACCGGGGAGCTGTTTTTT	CASHPILYHRDRENTGELFF
many	TRBD2	TRBV27	TRBJ2-7	TGTGCCAGCAGTTCCGCTAGCGGGCTGTCCTACGAGCAGTACTTC	CASSSASGLSYEQYF
many	.	TRBV5-1	TRBJ1-6	TGCGCCAGCAGCTTGGAGGGGAATTCACCCCTCCACTTT	CASSLEGNSPLHF
many	TRBD2	TRBV12-3/TRBV12-4	TRBJ2-1	TGTGCCATTACTAGCGGGATGTACAATGAGCAGTTCTTC	CAITSGMYNEQFF
.	TRBD2	TRBV7-3	TRBJ2-1	TGTGCCAGCAGCTCGGGACTAGCGGGAGGGCCGGGAGAGCAGTTCTTC	CASSSGLAGGPGEQFF
many	TRBD1	TRBV27	TRBJ1-2	TGTGCCAGCAGTTTTGAGGACAGGAACTGTGGCTGCACCTTC	CASSFEDRNCGCTF
.	.	TRBV7-9	TRBJ1-4	TGTGCCAGCAGCCGCACAGAGCCCAAACTGTTTTTT	CASSRTEPKLFF
many	.	TRBV6-5	TRBJ1-1	TGTGCCAGCAGTTACTCGACAGAGGGAGCTTTCTTT	CASSYSTEGAFF
.	.	TRBV7-9	TRBJ2-7	TGTGCCAGCAGTCACTCAGGGGCCCTGAGGAACTACGAGCAGTACTTC	CASSHSGALRNYEQYF
.	.	TRBV20-1	TRBJ1-6	TGCAGTGCTCTCCGGGGTGGGAGTCATAATTCACCCCTCCACTTT	CSALRGGSHNSPLHF
many	TRBD2	TRBV11-1	TRBJ2-7	TGTGCCAGCAGCTTAAGTGCTAGCGGGAGAAGGGGAGAGCAGTACTTC	CASSLSASGRRGEQYF
many	.	TRBV28	TRBJ1-1	TGTGCCAGCCGTGGGGGGAACCTGAACACTGAAGCTTTCTTT	CASRGGNLNTEAFF
few	TRBD1	TRBV19	TRBJ1-5	TGTGCCAGTAGCTCGGACAGGGGGGGGCAGCCCCAGCATTTT	CASSSDRGGQPQHF